This TCR beta chain comes out of a study of lymphopenia after photon versus proton radiotherapy. Trimming stripped 0 bases from V and 0 bases from J, with 7 bases between. CDR3 size: 15 residues. Per the germline V gene, CDR1 is SEHNR and CDR2 is FQNEAQ (reference sequence). Points from the study as a whole: Photon-treated patients lost naive T cells and TCR diversity; proton-treated stayed stable. Survival link was tested only in deceased patients; proton benefit remains a possibility. Oligoclonal CD8+ Temra expansion after nadir drove photon patients' diversity drop.

A word on this clone: Its antigen is currently unknown.

The assay was immunoSEQ multiplex PCR, and TCRdb's table has in-frame clones only and misses some. The sample lists roughly 23,000 clones, roughly 91% seen once, with approximately 9.4% in the top ten. This sequence joins TRBV7-9 and TRBJ2-3; D remains unclear. The origin of this receptor is a woman in her 70s with pancreatic cancer. Some clones in this sample may be carry-over from other donors' samples. Sequenced here: peripheral blood, sampled from a patient treated with proton-based radiotherapy. In DNA, the CDR3 is TGTGCCAGCAGCTTAGCGCTGACTAGCACAGATACGCAGTATTTT. It translates to CASSLALTSTDTQYF.